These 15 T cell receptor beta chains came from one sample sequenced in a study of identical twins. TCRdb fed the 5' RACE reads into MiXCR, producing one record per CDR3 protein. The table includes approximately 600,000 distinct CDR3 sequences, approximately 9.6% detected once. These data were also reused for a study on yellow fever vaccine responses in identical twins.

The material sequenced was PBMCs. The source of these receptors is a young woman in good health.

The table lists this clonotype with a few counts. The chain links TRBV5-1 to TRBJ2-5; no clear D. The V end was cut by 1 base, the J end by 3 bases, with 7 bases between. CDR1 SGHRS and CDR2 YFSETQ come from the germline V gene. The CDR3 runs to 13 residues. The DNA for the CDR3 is TGCGCCAGCAGCTTGTCGGCAGAAGAGACCCAGTACTTC. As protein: CASSLSAEETQYF.

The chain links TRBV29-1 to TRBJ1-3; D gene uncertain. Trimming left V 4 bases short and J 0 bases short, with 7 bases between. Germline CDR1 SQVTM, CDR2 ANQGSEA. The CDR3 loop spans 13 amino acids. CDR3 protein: CSVGSSSGNTIYF. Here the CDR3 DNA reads TGCAGCGTTGGTTCCAGCTCTGGAAACACCATATATTTT.

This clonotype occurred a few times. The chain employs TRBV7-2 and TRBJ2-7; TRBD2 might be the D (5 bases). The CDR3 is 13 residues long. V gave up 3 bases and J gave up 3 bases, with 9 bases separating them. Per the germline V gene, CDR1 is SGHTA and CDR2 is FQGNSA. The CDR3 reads CASSLTGFYEQYF. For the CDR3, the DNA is TGTGCCAGCAGCTTGACGGGATTCTACGAGCAGTACTTC.

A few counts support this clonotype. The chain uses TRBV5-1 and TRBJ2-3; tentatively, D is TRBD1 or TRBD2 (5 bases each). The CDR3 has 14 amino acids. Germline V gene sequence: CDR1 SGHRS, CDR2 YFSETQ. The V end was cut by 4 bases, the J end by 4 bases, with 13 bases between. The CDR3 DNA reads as TGCGCCAGCAGCACCTGGGGGAGTCCAGATACGCAGTATTTT. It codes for CASSTWGSPDTQYF.

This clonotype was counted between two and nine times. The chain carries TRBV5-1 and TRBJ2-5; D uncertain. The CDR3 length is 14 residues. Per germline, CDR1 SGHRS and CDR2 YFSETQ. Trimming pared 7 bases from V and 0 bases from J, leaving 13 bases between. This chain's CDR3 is CASQATLYQETQYF. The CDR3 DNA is TGCGCCAGCCAGGCAACGCTGTACCAAGAGACCCAGTACTTC.

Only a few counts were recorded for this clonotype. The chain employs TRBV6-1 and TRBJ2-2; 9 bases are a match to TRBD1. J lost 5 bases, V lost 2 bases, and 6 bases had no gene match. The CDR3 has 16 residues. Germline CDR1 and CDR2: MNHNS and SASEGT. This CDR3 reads CASSEFDRGWTGELFF. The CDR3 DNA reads TGTGCCAGCAGTGAATTCGACAGGGGGTGGACCGGGGAGCTGTTTTTT.

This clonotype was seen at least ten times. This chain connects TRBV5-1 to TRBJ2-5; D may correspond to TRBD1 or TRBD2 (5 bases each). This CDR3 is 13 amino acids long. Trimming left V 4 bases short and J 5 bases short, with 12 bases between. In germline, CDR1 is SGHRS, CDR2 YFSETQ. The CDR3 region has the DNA TGCGCCAGCAGCCCACTCGGGGACGAGACCCAGTACTTC. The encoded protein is CASSPLGDETQYF. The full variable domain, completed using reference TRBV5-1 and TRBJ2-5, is KAGVTQTPRYLIKTRGQQVTLSCSPISGHRSVSWYQQTPGQGLQFLFEYFSETQRNKGNFPGRFSGRQFSNSRSEMNVSTLELGDSALYLCASSPLGDETQYFGPGTRLLVL.

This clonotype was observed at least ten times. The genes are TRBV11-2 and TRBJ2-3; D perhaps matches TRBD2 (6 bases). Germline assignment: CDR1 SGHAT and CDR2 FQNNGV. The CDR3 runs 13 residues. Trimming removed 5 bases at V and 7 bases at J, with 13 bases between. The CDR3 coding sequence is TGTGCCAGCAGCACCTCGGGACTCTATACGCAGTATTTT. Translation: CASSTSGLYTQYF.

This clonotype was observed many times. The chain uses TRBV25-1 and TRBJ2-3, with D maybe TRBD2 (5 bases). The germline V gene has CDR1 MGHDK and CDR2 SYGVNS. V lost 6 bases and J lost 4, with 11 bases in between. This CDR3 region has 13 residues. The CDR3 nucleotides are TGTGCCAGCAGGCTTGGGGAGTCAGATACGCAGTATTTT. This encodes CASRLGESDTQYF.

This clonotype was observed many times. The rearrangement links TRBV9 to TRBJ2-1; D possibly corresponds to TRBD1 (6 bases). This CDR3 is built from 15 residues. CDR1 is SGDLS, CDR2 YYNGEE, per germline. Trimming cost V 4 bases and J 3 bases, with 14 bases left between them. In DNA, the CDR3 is TGTGCCAGCAGCCCCCCCCAGACAGGCTACAATGAGCAGTTCTTC. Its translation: CASSPPQTGYNEQFF.

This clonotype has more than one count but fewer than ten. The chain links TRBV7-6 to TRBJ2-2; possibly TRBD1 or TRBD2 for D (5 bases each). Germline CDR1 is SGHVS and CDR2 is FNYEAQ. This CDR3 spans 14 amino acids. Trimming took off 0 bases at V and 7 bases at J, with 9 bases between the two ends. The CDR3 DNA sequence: TGTGCCAGCAGCTTAGCGAGGGGTCACGGGGAGCTGTTTTTT. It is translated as CASSLARGHGELFF.

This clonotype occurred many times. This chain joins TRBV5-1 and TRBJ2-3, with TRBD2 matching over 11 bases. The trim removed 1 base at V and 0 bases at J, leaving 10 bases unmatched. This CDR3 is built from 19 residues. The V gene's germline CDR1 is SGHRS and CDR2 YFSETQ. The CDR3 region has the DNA TGCGCCAGCAGCTTGACTAGCGGGGGACGTTTGACTAGCACAGATACGCAGTATTTT. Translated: CASSLTSGGRLTSTDTQYF.

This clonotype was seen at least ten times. The CDR3 DNA sequence: TGCAGTGCTAGGGACCGGCGGGGGGGCTGGAATGAGCAGTTCTTC. Translating gives CSARDRRGGWNEQFF. This chain connects TRBV20-1 to TRBJ2-1; TRBD2 aligns across 9 bases. Germline CDR1 and CDR2: DFQATT and SNEGSKA (reference sequence). The CDR3 sequence is 15 residues long. Trimming removed 3 bases from V and 7 bases from J; junction bases left unmatched: 10.

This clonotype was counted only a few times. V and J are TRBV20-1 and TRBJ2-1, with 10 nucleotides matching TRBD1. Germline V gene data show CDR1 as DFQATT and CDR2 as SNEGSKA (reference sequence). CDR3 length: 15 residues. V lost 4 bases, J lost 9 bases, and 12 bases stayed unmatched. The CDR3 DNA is TGCAGTGCTATCCTCGGGACAGGGGAAGGGGGTGAGCAGTTCTTC. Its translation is CSAILGTGEGGEQFF.

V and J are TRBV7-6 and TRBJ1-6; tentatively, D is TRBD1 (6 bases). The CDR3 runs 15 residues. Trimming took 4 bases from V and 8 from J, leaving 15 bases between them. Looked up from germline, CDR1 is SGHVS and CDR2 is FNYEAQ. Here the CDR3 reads CASSSAGGRDSPLHF. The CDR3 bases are TGTGCCAGCAGCTCCGCCGGGGGCCGCGATTCACCCCTCCACTTT.